This T cell receptor beta chain was obtained from a study of type 1 regulatory T cells. At the level of the study: T-allo10 is an in vitro-generated, Tr1-enriched CD4 T cell product specific for alloantigen.

TCRdb re-called the reads through MiXCR, storing one row per CDR3 protein. The table records about 18,000 distinct CDR3 sequences, more than 8.5% of them present only once. This clonotype appeared many times. The CDR3 runs 16 residues. Per the germline V gene, CDR1 is LGHDT and CDR2 is YNNKEL (reference sequence). V dropped 4 bases and J dropped 1; count of bases not matched to a gene: 5. The source material was CD4+ T cells, either the whole sample or a sorted fraction (not recorded which). The chain uses TRBV3-1 and TRBJ2-4, with 9 positions matching TRBD1. The TCR comes from a human donor in good health. CDR3 protein: CASSRQGESAKNIQYF. The DNA of the CDR3 is TGTGCCAGCAGCCGACAGGGGGAATCGGCCAAAAACATTCAGTACTTC.